This TCR beta chain came from a study of cytomegalovirus exposure and HLA in healthy donors. General observations from the study: According to a subsequent analysis, TCR clusters from the first cohort were inclined to appear together in the roughly 120 validation repertoires. Both high specificity and high sensitivity reportedly marked the classifier's diagnosis of cytomegalovirus status.

Separate from the roughly 720-subject first cohort, the approximately 120-subject validation cohort was the one that the donors belonged to. This CDR3 spans 15 amino acids. CDR1 and CDR2 (germline): SGHRS, YFSETQ. V trimming: 0 bases; J trimming: 1 base; junction bases outside the gene matches: 2. Details on this clone: Antigen unknown.

Assay: immunoSEQ multiplex PCR; the TCRdb copy retains only in-frame clones and omits some. The sample has 55,000 to 70,000 clones; approximately 90% are singletons. This sequence was found in a woman aged 18-29 years in good health and CMV-seronegative. The J gene is TRBJ2-5, the V gene TRBV5-1; TRBD1 agrees at 8 bases. Sequencing input: PBMCs. CDR3 bases: TGCGCCAGCAGCTTGGCAGGGACAGGCCAAGAGACCCAGTACTTC. Residues: CASSLAGTGQETQYF. The whole variable domain, filled in from reference TRBV5-1 and TRBJ2-5, reads KAGVTQTPRYLIKTRGQQVTLSCSPISGHRSVSWYQQTPGQGLQFLFEYFSETQRNKGNFPGRFSGRQFSNSRSEMNVSTLELGDSALYLCASSLAGTGQETQYFGPGTRLLVL.